These 23 T cell receptor beta chains were sequenced from one sample in a study of T cell repertoires in cytomegalovirus infection. TCRdb re-called the reads with MiXCR, one entry per CDR3 protein. The sample consists of roughly 630,000 distinct CDR3 sequences, roughly a quarter of them appearing once. Specimen: CD8+ T cells from PBMCs. The receptors here all came from a human donor in good health (CMV status not recorded). Some clones in this sample may be carry-over from other donors' samples.

This clonotype was seen at least ten times. The genes are TRBV7-8 and TRBJ2-7; 12 bases match TRBD2. This CDR3 has 16 residues. V was clipped by 5 bases and J by 2 bases; unmatched bases: 7. Germline V gene data show CDR1 as SGHVS and CDR2 as FQNEAQ. The CDR3 loop is CASSPPRLAGAYEQYF. In DNA, the CDR3 is TGTGCCAGCAGCCCTCCGAGACTAGCGGGGGCCTACGAGCAGTACTTC.

The sample holds many counts of this clonotype. This chain connects TRBV7-2 to TRBJ2-5; D is unresolved. Trimming took 5 bases from V and 2 from J, leaving 15 bases between them. This CDR3 contains 15 residues. Per germline, CDR1 SGHTA and CDR2 FQGNSA. The CDR3 sequence is CASSITGRRQETQYF. Written as DNA, the CDR3 is TGTGCCAGCAGCATCACCGGACGGAGACAAGAGACCCAGTACTTC.

CDR3 bases: TGCGCCAGCAGCCAAGATCGTTCGACGGGGGGACGCAATGAGCAGTTCTTC. Translating it yields CASSQDRSTGGRNEQFF. The rearrangement links TRBV4-1 to TRBJ2-1; TRBD2 matches 7 bases. Germline V gene sequence: CDR1 MGHRA, CDR2 YSYEKL. V was clipped by 0 bases and J by 6 bases; unmatched bases: 11. The CDR3 totals 17 residues.

The rearrangement joins TRBV20-1 to TRBJ2-1; D perhaps matches TRBD1 (6 bases). V lost 3 bases and J lost 4, with 13 bases in between. The germline gives CDR1 DFQATT, CDR2 SNEGSKA (reference sequence). The CDR3 is made up of 14 amino acids. The CDR3 nucleotides read TGCAGTGCTAGGGAACGACAGGAGTACAATGAGCAGTTCTTC. Translating gives CSARERQEYNEQFF.

The V and J genes are TRBV2 and TRBJ1-5; unclear D gene. CDR3 length: 16 residues. Trimming left V 3 bases short and J 1 base short, with 13 bases between. Germline loops: CDR1 SNHLY, CDR2 FYNNEI. CDR3 loop: CASSDTGSSSNQPQHF. In DNA form, the CDR3 reads TGTGCCAGCAGTGATACCGGGTCCTCAAGCAATCAGCCCCAGCATTTT.

This chain connects TRBV20-1 to TRBJ1-1; D call uncertain. The CDR3 extends over 8 amino acids. V lost 5 bases, J lost 6 bases, and 1 base lay in between. Germline CDR1 is DFQATT and CDR2 is SNEGSKA (reference sequence). The CDR3 region is CSAPEAFF. In DNA form, the CDR3 reads TGCAGTGCTCCTGAAGCTTTCTTT.

This clonotype was seen many times. This chain connects TRBV7-9 to TRBJ2-1; D may be TRBD1 (5 bases). The CDR3 totals 13 residues. Trimming left V 10 bases short and J 3 bases short, with 13 bases between. The germline CDR1 and CDR2 sequences are SEHNR and FQNEAQ (reference sequence). CDR3 nucleotides: TGTGCCACCCTAGGGCAGGGCTACAATGAGCAGTTCTTC. Translating it yields CATLGQGYNEQFF.

There are many counts of this clonotype. The chain links TRBV7-8 to TRBJ1-1; D uncertain. V was cut by 2 bases and J by 4 bases, with 14 bases left in between. The CDR3 covers 15 residues. Germline loops: CDR1 SGHVS, CDR2 FQNEAQ. DNA of the CDR3: TGTGCCAGCAGCTTAAGTCTCCGGGTAGGCACTGAAGCTTTCTTT. As protein: CASSLSLRVGTEAFF.

This clonotype came up many times. This chain connects TRBV4-1 to TRBJ2-1; D is undetermined. The CDR3 has 15 amino acids. Per the germline V gene, CDR1 is MGHRA and CDR2 is YSYEKL. Trimming stripped 0 bases from V and 2 bases from J, with 8 bases between. CDR3 in amino acids: CASSQDSPPYNEQFF. CDR3 coding DNA: TGCGCCAGCAGCCAAGACAGTCCCCCCTACAATGAGCAGTTCTTC.

This clonotype has ten or more counts. The chain has TRBV7-6 and TRBJ2-5, with D possibly being TRBD2 (5 bases). Germline V lookup: CDR1 SGHVS, CDR2 FNYEAQ. V was trimmed by 5 bases and J by 4 bases, leaving 14 bases between them. The CDR3 extends over 14 amino acids. CDR3 region: CASSPGIEGETQYF. In nucleotides, the CDR3 is TGTGCCAGCAGCCCGGGAATCGAGGGAGAGACCCAGTACTTC.

This clonotype occurred a few times. The gene calls are TRBV12-3 or TRBV12-4 and TRBJ2-1; a possible D gene is TRBD2 (5 bases). V shed 4 bases and J shed 4 bases, with 14 bases lying between them. This CDR3 contains 15 residues. The CDR3 spells CASSSGRTLYNEQFF. CDR3 nucleotide sequence: TGTGCCAGCAGTTCAGGACGGACTCTTTACAATGAGCAGTTCTTC.

In this sample, this clonotype turned up a few times. This chain links TRBV7-9 with TRBJ2-1, with D possibly TRBD2 on 7 matching bases. There are 14 residues in the CDR3. CDR1 and CDR2 (germline): SEHNR, FQNEAQ (reference sequence). Trimming pared 1 base from V and 7 bases from J, leaving 11 bases between. DNA of the CDR3: TGTGCCAGCAGCTTAGGAGGGGGGGTAAATGAGCAGTTCTTC. It codes for CASSLGGGVNEQFF.

In its sample, this clonotype was seen a few times. V usage is TRBV20-1 and J usage is TRBJ2-1; D not resolved. Germline V gene sequence: CDR1 DFQATT, CDR2 SNEGSKA (reference sequence). The germline V and J ends were trimmed by 3 bases and 13 bases, with 13 bases remaining between them. This CDR3 is 11 amino acids long. The CDR3 DNA is TGCAGTGCTAGTCCCGCGACCCTACAGTTCTTC. Translating gives CSASPATLQFF.

J is TRBJ2-7 and V is TRBV10-3; 10 nucleotides line up with TRBD2. V lost 4 bases to trimming and J lost 3 bases; unmatched junction nucleotides: 9. The germline gives CDR1 ENHRY, CDR2 SYGVKD. The CDR3 consists of 16 residues. This chain's CDR3 is CAISGSPAGGFYEQYF. As DNA, the CDR3 is TGTGCCATCAGTGGGTCTCCAGCGGGGGGGTTCTACGAGCAGTACTTC.

The chain joins TRBV14 to TRBJ2-5, with D unclear. Germline values: CDR1 SGHDN, CDR2 FVKESK. The germline V and J ends were trimmed by 1 base and 5 bases, with 14 bases remaining between them. The CDR3 length is 15 residues. The CDR3: CASSQAGPPGETQYF. DNA for the CDR3: TGTGCCAGCAGCCAAGCTGGGCCTCCTGGGGAGACCCAGTACTTC.

CDR3 DNA sequence: TGTGCCAGCAGCGAACTAGCGGGGGGGACCGGGGAGCTGTTTTTT. Protein sequence: CASSELAGGTGELFF. This chain links TRBV7-3 with TRBJ2-2; 13 bases fit TRBD2. With V trimmed by 5 bases and J by 5 bases, 2 bases remained unmatched. CDR3 length equals 15 residues. The germline CDR1 and CDR2 sequences are SGHTA and FQGTGA.

This clonotype occurred many times. V gene TRBV25-1 combines with J gene TRBJ1-2; D is ambiguous. This CDR3 contains 14 residues. CDR1 and CDR2 (germline): MGHDK, SYGVNS. Trimming took 1 base from V and 3 from J, leaving 9 bases between them. The CDR3 DNA sequence: TGTGCCAGCAGTGAATTTTGGGAGGACTATGGCTACACCTTC. Amino acid sequence: CASSEFWEDYGYTF.

The chain recombines TRBV2 with TRBJ2-2; D possibly corresponds to TRBD1 (5 bases). The germline V gene has CDR1 SNHLY and CDR2 FYNNEI. Deletions cut 8 bases from V and 1 base from J, with 11 bases between. The length of the CDR3 is 14 residues. The CDR3 sequence is CASPRQGNTGELFF. DNA for the CDR3: TGTGCCAGCCCCCGGCAGGGGAACACCGGGGAGCTGTTTTTT.

This clonotype appeared a few times. The chain carries TRBV5-5 and TRBJ2-7, with a weak D call TRBD1 (6 bases). CDR3 length: 17 amino acids. V shed 0 bases and J shed 2 bases, with 18 bases lying between them. Germline CDR1 and CDR2: SGHKS and YYEKEE (reference sequence). CDR3 sequence (DNA): TGTGCCAGCAGCTTGGTGGATCGGGCAGGGGATCCCTACGAGCAGTACTTC. This sequence encodes CASSLVDRAGDPYEQYF.

In this sample, this clonotype turned up many times. The V and J genes are TRBV7-9 and TRBJ2-1; D is perhaps TRBD2 (6 bases). V was pared by 5 bases and J by 0 bases, with 17 bases between. The germline V gene has CDR1 SEHNR and CDR2 FQNEAQ (reference sequence). CDR3 length equals 17 residues. The chain's CDR3 is CASSTTGTFRSYNEQFF. The CDR3 DNA reads as TGTGCCAGCAGCACAACCGGGACTTTCCGCTCCTACAATGAGCAGTTCTTC.

This clonotype has ten or more counts. The chain uses TRBV4-3 and TRBJ2-1; 7 bases agree with TRBD2. V shed 0 bases, J shed 2 bases, and the junction held 4 bases outside the gene matches. Germline CDR1 and CDR2: LGHNA and YSLEER. CDR3 size: 16 residues. CDR3 loop: CASSQDPAGTYNEQFF. The CDR3 DNA reads TGCGCCAGCAGCCAAGATCCAGCGGGGACCTACAATGAGCAGTTCTTC.

This clonotype appeared a few times. The chain joins TRBV2 to TRBJ1-6; 10 bases agree with TRBD1. The trim removed 7 bases at V and 2 bases at J, leaving 5 bases unmatched. This CDR3 is 16 amino acids long. CDR1 is SNHLY and CDR2 is FYNNEI in the germline V gene. CDR3 nucleotides: TGTGCCAGCACCAAGGACAGGGGGACCTATAATTCACCCCTCCACTTT. Its translation: CASTKDRGTYNSPLHF.

This clonotype was counted a few times. CDR3 coding DNA: TGTGCCAGCAGTCAGACAGGGGGAATCTCTGAAGCTTTCTTT. Protein sequence: CASSQTGGISEAFF. The genes are TRBV28 and TRBJ1-1, with 9 bases lining up with TRBD1. Trimming cost V 5 bases and J 6 bases; bases outside gene matches: 7. The germline CDR1 and CDR2 sequences are MDHEN and SYDVKM. This CDR3 region has 14 residues. Variable domain in full (rest from reference TRBV28 and TRBJ1-1): DVKVTQSSRYLVKRTGEKVFLECVQDMDHENMFWYRQDPGLGLRLIYFSYDVKMKEKGDIPEGYSVSREKKERFSLILESASTNQTSMYLCASSQTGGISEAFFGQGTRLTVV.